Listed below are T cell receptor beta chains from one sample, sequenced in a study of blood T cell repertoires in COVID-19. Sequenced by immunoSEQ multiplex PCR; TCRdb stores in-frame clones only, minus some. The profile covers about 170,000 clones, with more than 75% appearing a single time and around 1.9% taken by the ten largest. Sequences were obtained from peripheral blood. Source of these receptors: a man aged 50 to 60 who had recovered from COVID-19. The CDR3 runs from the conserved cysteine through the conserved F or W. The D gene is left open where the match is weak. Clone size appears in some rows only: once, few, many, or a class for an expanded clone.

V,D,J,size,DNA,CDR3
TRBV10-3,NA,TRBJ1-2,NA,TGTGCCATCAGCGTGGACAGAAACTATGGCTACACCTTC,CAISVDRNYGYTF
TRBV12-5,NA,TRBJ1-5,NA,TGTGCTAGTGGTTTGGCCCAGGGGAATCAGCCCCAGCATTTT,CASGLAQGNQPQHF
TRBV7-9,NA,TRBJ1-1,NA,TGTGCCAGCAGCTTACAGGGAACGAACACTGAAGCTTTCTTT,CASSLQGTNTEAFF
TRBV6-2/TRBV6-3,TRBD2,TRBJ2-3,NA,TGTGCCAGCAGTCGCCCCGGACTAGCGGGCGTTGGATTAAGCACAGATACGCAGTATTTT,CASSRPGLAGVGLSTDTQYF
TRBV7-6,TRBD1,TRBJ1-5,NA,TGTGCCAGCAGCTATAGACAGGGGGGTGGCAATCAGCCCCAGCATTTT,CASSYRQGGGNQPQHF
TRBV4-1,TRBD1,TRBJ1-2,NA,TGCGCCAGCAGCCAGGGACAGGGGGTTGGTGGCTACACCTTC,CASSQGQGVGGYTF
TRBV11-2,NA,TRBJ1-1,NA,TGTGCCAGCAGCTCGCTAGGCGGGGCTGAAGCTTTCTTT,CASSSLGGAEAFF
TRBV6-2/TRBV6-3,NA,TRBJ2-3,NA,TGTGCCAGCAGTTTGGCAGGCCCGGGAGTTGATACGCAGTATTTT,CASSLAGPGVDTQYF
TRBV11-2,NA,TRBJ1-2,NA,TGTGCCAGCAGCTTAGTGGGGGCGGGGGTGGCCAGGAACTATGGCTACACCTTC,CASSLVGAGVARNYGYTF
TRBV5-1,TRBD1,TRBJ1-2,NA,TGCGCCAGCAGCTTGGACGGCAGGGGGAACTATGGCTACACCTTC,CASSLDGRGNYGYTF
TRBV5-4,NA,TRBJ2-2,NA,TGTGCCAGCAGCTTCAGAACGACGAACACCGGGGAGCTGTTTTTT,CASSFRTTNTGELFF
TRBV4-2,TRBD1,TRBJ1-4,NA,TGTGCCAGCAGCCAGGACAGGGCAGCTAATGAAAAACTGTTTTTT,CASSQDRAANEKLFF
TRBV6-4,TRBD1,TRBJ1-1,NA,TGTGCCAGCAGTGCGACAGGGGGGACTGAAGCTTTCTTT,CASSATGGTEAFF
TRBV6-1,TRBD2,TRBJ2-3,NA,TGTGCCAGCAGTGAGGCTAGCGGGGGGGCAAGGGATACGCAGTATTTT,CASSEASGGARDTQYF
TRBV5-1,TRBD1,TRBJ2-7,NA,TGCGCCAGCAGCTACGGGGACAGGGGGGACGTGTACTTC,CASSYGDRGDVYF
TRBV9,NA,TRBJ2-1,NA,TGTGCCAGCAGCGCCAAGGGGGACCCCACCTGGGATGAGCAGTTCTTC,CASSAKGDPTWDEQFF
TRBV15,TRBD2,TRBJ2-3,NA,TGTGCCACCAGCGGAGGACTAGCGGGAGGGGGGTACACGCAGTATTTT,CATSGGLAGGGYTQYF
TRBV27,NA,TRBJ2-7,NA,TGTGCCAGCAGCGCTAACGGGGTGCCCTACGAGCAGTACTTC,CASSANGVPYEQYF
TRBV6-5,TRBD1,TRBJ2-7,NA,TGTGCCAGCAGCAGACCACCGGGACAGTTGTACTTC,CASSRPPGQLYF
TRBV11-2,TRBD1,TRBJ2-3,NA,TGTGCCAGCAGCCCACCGGGACAGGGGATAGATACGCAGTATTTT,CASSPPGQGIDTQYF
TRBV11-1,TRBD1,TRBJ2-3,NA,TGTGCCAGCAGCGAGGGACAGCGAAGCACAGATACGCAGTATTTT,CASSEGQRSTDTQYF
TRBV19,NA,TRBJ1-1,NA,TGTGCCAGTAGTTTTAAGAGGAACACTGAAGCTTTCTTT,CASSFKRNTEAFF
TRBV30,TRBD2,TRBJ2-1,NA,TGTGCCTGGAATCGCGGGGGGGCCAATGAGCAGTTCTTC,CAWNRGGANEQFF
TRBV28,TRBD1,TRBJ1-1,NA,TGTGCCAGCAGCCCAGGACAGGGTAGGACTGAAGCTTTCTTT,CASSPGQGRTEAFF
TRBV6-5,NA,TRBJ1-1,NA,TGTGCCAGCGAAGACATAGGGGGCACTGAAGCTTTCTTT,CASEDIGGTEAFF
TRBV5-1,NA,TRBJ1-2,NA,TGCGCCAGCACCCCCGGGACTGCGAACTATGGCTACACCTTC,CASTPGTANYGYTF
TRBV11-1,NA,TRBJ1-6,few,TGTGCCAGCAGCAGAACGAGGGACATGGGCAATTCACCCCTCCACTTT,CASSRTRDMGNSPLHF
TRBV3-1/TRBV3-2,NA,TRBJ1-5,NA,TGTGCCAGCAGCCAAGAGAGCGCGTACAATCAGCCCCAGCATTTT,CASSQESAYNQPQHF
TRBV3-1/TRBV3-2,TRBD1,TRBJ1-1,NA,TGTGCCAGCAGCCGTATCGGGACAGGGAGCTCGAACACTGAAGCTTTCTTT,CASSRIGTGSSNTEAFF
TRBV18,NA,TRBJ1-4,NA,TGTGCCAGCTCACCTGGATACAGCACTAATGAAAAACTGTTTTTT,CASSPGYSTNEKLFF